This record concerns one T cell receptor beta chain sequence. Its antigen is not known. Trimming cost V 7 bases and J 8 bases, with 12 bases left between them. Germline CDR1 LNHDA, CDR2 SQIVND (reference sequence). The CDR3 spans 13 residues. This record belongs to a study of T cells in Graves' hyperthyroidism and ophthalmopathy. Overall study results and limits: Model-based prediction identified ophthalmopathy a median around seven months prior to its onset.

It was uncontrolled infection, other autoimmune disease, pregnancy or lactation that excluded patients. RNA transcripts yielded amplified TCR beta CDR3 regions. HTBI primers were the set used in a first-round RT-PCR of the TCR CDR3. MiXCR was run by TCRdb on the multiplex PCR reads, yielding one entry per CDR3 protein. The table shows approximately 49,000 distinct CDR3 sequences, with roughly half occurring only once. The clonotype comes from a man aged 18 to 30 with Graves' hyperthyroidism. The chain joins TRBV19 to TRBJ1-6, with D unclear. The material sequenced was peripheral blood or thyroid tissue (not recorded which). CDR3 DNA sequence: TGTGCCAGTAAGGGCCCTGGGGATTCACCCCTCCACTTT. It translates to CASKGPGDSPLHF.